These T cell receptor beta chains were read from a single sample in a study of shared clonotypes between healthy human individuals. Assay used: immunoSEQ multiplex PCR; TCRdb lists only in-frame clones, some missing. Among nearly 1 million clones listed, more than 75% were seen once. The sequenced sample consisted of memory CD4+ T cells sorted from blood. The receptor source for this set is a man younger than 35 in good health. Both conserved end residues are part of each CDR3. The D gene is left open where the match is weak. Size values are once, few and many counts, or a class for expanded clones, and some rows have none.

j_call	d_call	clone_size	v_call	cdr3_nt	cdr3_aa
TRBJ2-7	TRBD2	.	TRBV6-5	TGTGCCAGCGGCCGCGGGGGGAGCTCCTACGAGCAGTACTTC	CASGRGGSSYEQYF
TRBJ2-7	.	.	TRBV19	TGTGCCAGTAGTTTTCGGGACGAGCAGTACTTC	CASSFRDEQYF
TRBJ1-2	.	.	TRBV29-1	TGCAGCGCCCATGGGTGGGGGGACTATGGCTACACCTTC	CSAHGWGDYGYTF
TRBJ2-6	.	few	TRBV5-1	TGCGCCAGCAGCCCCCAGGAGTCTGGGGCCAACGTCCTGACTTTC	CASSPQESGANVLTF
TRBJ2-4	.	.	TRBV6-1	TGTGCCAGCAGTGAACGGCCAGGGAGAACCAAAAACATTCAGTACTTC	CASSERPGRTKNIQYF
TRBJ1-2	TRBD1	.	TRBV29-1	TGCAGCGTTGGCCTTACAGGGGACTATGGCTACACCTTC	CSVGLTGDYGYTF
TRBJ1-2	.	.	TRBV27	TGTGCCAGCAGTTCCCAGGCTTCTATCTATGGCTACACCTTC	CASSSQASIYGYTF
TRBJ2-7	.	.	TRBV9	TGTGCCAGCAGCGTAGACGGAGGCGCCTACGAGCAGTACTTC	CASSVDGGAYEQYF
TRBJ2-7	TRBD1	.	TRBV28	TGTGCCAGCAGTTGGAGGACAGGGAAAACCTACGAGCAGTACTTC	CASSWRTGKTYEQYF
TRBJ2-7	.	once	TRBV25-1	TGTGCCACCGGTGACGTCTCCTACGAGCAGTACTTC	CATGDVSYEQYF
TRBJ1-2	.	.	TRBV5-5	TGCGCCAGCAGCCGGGTCCCATCCCATGGCTACACCTTC	CASSRVPSHGYTF
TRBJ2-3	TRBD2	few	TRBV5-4	TGTGCCAGCAGCTTCGATAGCGGGCGCCCCACAGATACGCAGTATTTT	CASSFDSGRPTDTQYF
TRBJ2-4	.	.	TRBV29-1	TGCAGCGTACCTGGGGCGGCCTCTGCGGCCAAAAACATTCAGTACTTC	CSVPGAASAAKNIQYF
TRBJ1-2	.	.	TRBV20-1	TGCAGTTCTCGCACACTGGAGGGCTACACCTTC	CSSRTLEGYTF
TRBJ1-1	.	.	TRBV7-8	TGTGCCAGCAGCTTAGAAGGACTTTACACTGAAGCTTTCTTT	CASSLEGLYTEAFF
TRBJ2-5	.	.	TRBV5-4	TGTGCCTCGACCAGGGGGGGTTTTCAAGAGACCCAGTACTTC	CASTRGGFQETQYF
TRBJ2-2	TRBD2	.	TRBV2	TGTGCCAGCAGTATACTAGCGGCCACCGGGGAGCTGTTTTTT	CASSILAATGELFF
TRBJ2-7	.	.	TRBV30	TGTGCCTGTACCCTGAGGACGACCTACGAGCAGTACTTC	CACTLRTTYEQYF
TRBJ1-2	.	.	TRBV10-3	TGTGCCATCAGTAGGACAGATAACTATGGCTACACCTTC	CAISRTDNYGYTF
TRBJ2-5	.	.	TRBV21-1	TGTGCCAGCAACTCGCCTCCGAGGACAGGGTCGGGGACCCAGTACTTC	CASNSPPRTGSGTQYF
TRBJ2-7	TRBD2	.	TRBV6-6	TGTGCCAGCATTGCTAGCGGCTCCTACGAGCAGTACTTC	CASIASGSYEQYF
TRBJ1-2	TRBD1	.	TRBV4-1	TGCGCCAGCAGCCCCACAGGGGATCTGGGTGGCTACACCTTC	CASSPTGDLGGYTF
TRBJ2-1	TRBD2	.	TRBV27	TGTGCCAGCAGTTGGGGACTGGGCGGGGGGCAGTTCTTC	CASSWGLGGGQFF
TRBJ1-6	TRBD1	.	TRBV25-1	TGTGCCAGCAGTGAACACAGGGGGCAGAATTCACCCCTCCACTTT	CASSEHRGQNSPLHF
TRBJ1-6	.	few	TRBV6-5	TGTGCCAGCCGGAGGGGTGGTAATTCACCCCTCCACTTT	CASRRGGNSPLHF
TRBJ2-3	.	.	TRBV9	TGTGCCAGCAGCGTAGAGGGCCCCACTTACACAGATACGCAGTATTTT	CASSVEGPTYTDTQYF
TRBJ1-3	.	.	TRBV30	TGTGCCTGGAGTGGCGGGACTCCTGGAAACACCATATATTTT	CAWSGGTPGNTIYF
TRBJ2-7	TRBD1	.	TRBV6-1	TGTGCCAGCAGTGATGCGGCATTTAGGGGGCGCAGGTACGAGCAGTACTTC	CASSDAAFRGRRYEQYF
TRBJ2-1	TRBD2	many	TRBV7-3	TGTGCCAGCAGCCTGGGCGGGGGGCCGTACAATGAGCAGTTCTTC	CASSLGGGPYNEQFF
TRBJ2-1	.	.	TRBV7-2	TGTGCCAGCAGCCCTCCGGGGTGGAGTCGGCATGAGCAGTTCTTC	CASSPPGWSRHEQFF
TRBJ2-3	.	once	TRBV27	TGTGCCAGCAGTTTATTGGGGGAATATACGCAGTATTTT	CASSLLGEYTQYF
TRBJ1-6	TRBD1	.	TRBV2	TGTGCCAGCAGTCTGTCTTGGGACAGGAAAAATTCACCCCTCCACTTT	CASSLSWDRKNSPLHF
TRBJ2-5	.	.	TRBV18	TGTGCCAGCTCACTTACCCGGCAAGAGACCCAGTACTTC	CASSLTRQETQYF
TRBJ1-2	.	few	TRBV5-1	TGCGCCAGCAGCTTGGACAGGCCAGCTAACTATGGCTACACCTTC	CASSLDRPANYGYTF
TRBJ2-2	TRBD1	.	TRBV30	TGTGCCTGGAACCAGGGGGCATACACCGGGGAGCTGTTTTTT	CAWNQGAYTGELFF
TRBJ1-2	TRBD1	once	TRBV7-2	TGTGCCAGCACCATCTACAGGGGGCATGGCTACACCTTC	CASTIYRGHGYTF
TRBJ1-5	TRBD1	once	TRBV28	TGTGCCAGCAGTGGATACAGGGGGGGCAATCAGCCCCAGCATTTT	CASSGYRGGNQPQHF
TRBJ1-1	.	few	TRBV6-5	TGTGCCAGCAGTCCACAGGGACGGCACACTGAAGCTTTCTTT	CASSPQGRHTEAFF
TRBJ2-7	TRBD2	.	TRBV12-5	TGTGCTAGTGGTTTGGAAGCGGGGCCCTACGAGCAGTACTTC	CASGLEAGPYEQYF
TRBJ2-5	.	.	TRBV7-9	TGTGCCAGCAGCAGCGGGACAGTACAAGAGACCCAGTACTTC	CASSSGTVQETQYF
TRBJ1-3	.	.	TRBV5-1	TGCGCCAGCAGCTTCGAGGCGAGCTCTGGAAACACCATATATTTT	CASSFEASSGNTIYF
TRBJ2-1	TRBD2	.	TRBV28	TGTGCCAGCAGTTTAGGGGCCCGGCGGGGGGTCCCCTCCTACAATGAGCAGTTCTTC	CASSLGARRGVPSYNEQFF
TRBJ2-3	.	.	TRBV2	TGTGCCAGCACCCCCGGGAAAAGCACAGATACGCAGTATTTT	CASTPGKSTDTQYF
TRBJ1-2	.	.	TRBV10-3	TGTGCCATCAGTGGGGGGGCTTCCTATGGCTACACCTTC	CAISGGASYGYTF
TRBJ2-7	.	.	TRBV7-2	TGTGCCAGCAGCCTTTCCCGCTACGAGCAGTACTTC	CASSLSRYEQYF
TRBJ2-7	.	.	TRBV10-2	TGCGCCAGCAGGGCTGATTCCTACGAGCAGTACTTC	CASRADSYEQYF
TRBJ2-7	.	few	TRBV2	TGTGCCAGCAGTTATACTAGTACAGGCGAGCAGTACTTC	CASSYTSTGEQYF
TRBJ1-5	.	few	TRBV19	TGTGCCAGTAGTATGGGAGTGAGCAATCAGCCCCAGCATTTT	CASSMGVSNQPQHF
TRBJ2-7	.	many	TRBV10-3	TGTGCCATCAGACAGGCCAATGGGTTCTACGAGCAGTACTTC	CAIRQANGFYEQYF
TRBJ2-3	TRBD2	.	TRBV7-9	TGTGCCAGCAGCGTTGGACTAGTCGATACGCAGTATTTT	CASSVGLVDTQYF
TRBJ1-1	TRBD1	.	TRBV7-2	TGTGCCAGCAGCTTAGCGGGGACAGGGCTAGGCACTGAAGCTTTCTTT	CASSLAGTGLGTEAFF
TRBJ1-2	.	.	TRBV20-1	TGCAGTGCTAGCAACGTCGAACGCACCTTC	CSASNVERTF
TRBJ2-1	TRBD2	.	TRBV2	TGTGCCACCACAGGGACTAGCGGCCCTGAGCAGTTCTTC	CATTGTSGPEQFF
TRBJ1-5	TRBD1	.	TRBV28	TGTGCCAGCAGCCCAGGGGGCGGCGGTCAGCCCCAGCATTTT	CASSPGGGGQPQHF